This TCR beta chain was captured by sequencing in a study of cytomegalovirus exposure and HLA in healthy donors. Study-wide background: The same platform as the approximately 670 first-cohort repertoires was used for the roughly 130 validation repertoires, a later analysis reported. General study findings and limits: The study listed roughly 150 cytomegalovirus-associated TCR beta chains. Reports showed the classifier diagnosing cytomegalovirus status with high specificity and sensitivity. The authors confirmed in vitro that a few CMV-associated chains were specific for CMV antigens.

With regard to this clone: The target antigen is unknown.

This CDR3 spans 15 amino acids. Trimming cost V 6 bases and J 5 bases; bases outside gene matches: 11. CDR1 is MDHEN, CDR2 SYDVKM, per germline. The assay was immunoSEQ multiplex PCR, and TCRdb's table has in-frame clones only and misses some. In the table there are around 130,000 clones, approximately 89% of which are singletons. The rearrangement links TRBV28 to TRBJ2-7; 9 bases are shared with TRBD1. Sequencing was done on a sample of PBMCs. The sequence derives from a young man in good health and CMV-seronegative. CDR3 sequence (DNA): TGTGCCAGCAGCCGACTCGGGACAGGGATCCACGAGCAGTACTTC. Translating it yields CASSRLGTGIHEQYF.